The 29 T cell receptor beta chains below were found in one sample sequenced in a study of blood T cell repertoires in COVID-19. Some clones are missing from TCRdb's copy, which holds only in-frame ones; the method was immunoSEQ multiplex PCR. The sample includes under 65,000 clones, roughly 90% of them seen just once. The sample consisted of peripheral blood. These receptors were obtained from a man older than 75 with acute or convalescent COVID-19.

The chain is built from TRBV5-1 and TRBJ2-4; maybe TRBD1 (5 bases). The V gene lost 3 bases and the J gene lost 3 bases, with 13 bases spanning the gap. The CDR3 extends over 15 amino acids. Germline CDR1 reads SGHRS; CDR2 reads YFSETQ. The DNA for the CDR3 is TGCGCCAGCAGCTCAGCCCAGGGTGGCAAAAACATTCAGTACTTC. Translating it yields CASSSAQGGKNIQYF.

J is TRBJ2-1 and V is TRBV30; no clear D gene. The CDR3 contains 13 residues. Germline V gene lookup returns CDR1 GTSNPN and CDR2 SVGIG (reference sequence). V was pared by 2 bases and J by 4 bases, with 9 bases between. CDR3 nucleotide sequence: TGTGCCTGGAGTACAGAAGATTACAATGAGCAGTTCTTC. Protein: CAWSTEDYNEQFF.

The rearrangement joins TRBV6-2 or TRBV6-3 to TRBJ1-2; 7 bases align to TRBD1. Germline V gene data show CDR1 as MNHEY and CDR2 as SVGEGT. The CDR3 totals 16 residues. Trimming removed 6 bases from V and 4 bases from J; junction bases left unmatched: 14. The CDR3 sequence is CASSRGRDRDFYGYTF. CDR3 nucleotide sequence: TGTGCCAGCAGCCGAGGCAGGGACAGAGACTTCTATGGCTACACCTTC.

The chain combines TRBV7-2 with TRBJ1-6; D might be TRBD1 (5 bases). The CDR3 runs 15 residues. With 1 base removed from V and 5 bases from J, the gap between germline ends came to 9 bases. The germline gives CDR1 SGHTA, CDR2 FQGNSA. CDR3 amino acids: CASSLGQGDNSPLHF. The CDR3 DNA follows: TGTGCCAGCAGCTTAGGGCAGGGCGATAATTCACCCCTCCACTTT.

This chain joins TRBV18 and TRBJ2-1, with TRBD1 matching over 7 bases. This CDR3 has 18 residues. The germline V gene has CDR1 KGHSH and CDR2 LQKENI. V gave up 2 bases and J gave up 0 bases; unmatched junction bases: 10. The CDR3 sequence: CASSPNPGQASSYNEQFF. The DNA of the CDR3 is TGTGCCAGCTCACCAAACCCCGGACAGGCTAGCTCCTACAATGAGCAGTTCTTC.

The chain is built from TRBV15 and TRBJ2-3; TRBD2 matches at 8 bases. Germline CDR1 is LNHNV and CDR2 is YYDKDF (reference sequence). V gave up 0 bases and J gave up 6 bases; unmatched junction bases: 8. CDR3 length equals 16 residues. The CDR3 coding sequence is TGTGCCACCAGCAGAGAACGGGGGGGCCAAGGGGATACGCAGTATTTT. Its protein is CATSRERGGQGDTQYF. Together with reference TRBV15 and TRBJ2-3, the CDR3 gives the full variable domain: DAMVIQNPRYQVTQFGKPVTLSCSQTLNHNVMYWYQQKSSQAPKLLFHYYDKDFNNEADTPDNFQSRRPNTSFCFLDIRSPGLGDTAMYLCATSRERGGQGDTQYFGPGTRLTVL.

This chain joins TRBV3-1 (or the pseudogene TRBV3-2) and TRBJ1-2; TRBD1 might be the D (6 bases). V was clipped by 3 bases and J by 9 bases, with 20 bases between them. CDR1 and CDR2 from the germline V gene are LGHDT and YNNKEL (reference sequence). This CDR3 has 15 amino acids. In DNA form, the CDR3 reads TGTGCCAGCAGCCAGGTCTCGGCGGGGGGCGGAAGCTACACCTTC. This sequence encodes CASSQVSAGGGSYTF.

The chain employs TRBV2 and TRBJ1-2; a possible D gene is TRBD1 (5 bases). CDR1 is SNHLY, CDR2 FYNNEI, per germline. This CDR3 is 12 amino acids long. The V end lost 3 bases, the J end lost 7 bases, and 9 bases lay between the germline ends. The CDR3: CASSDDSFGYTF. The CDR3 region has the DNA TGTGCCAGCAGTGACGACAGTTTTGGCTACACCTTC.

The CDR3 coding sequence is TGTGCCAGCAGTGTTGTAGCAGGGGGCTACGAGCAGTACTTC. Translating gives CASSVVAGGYEQYF. The V gene is TRBV2, the J gene TRBJ2-7; 7 bases agree with TRBD1. The CDR3 extends over 14 amino acids. CDR1 is SNHLY, CDR2 FYNNEI, per germline. J was trimmed by 3 bases and V by 4 bases; bases with no gene match: 6. The entire variable domain, with the rest obtained from reference TRBV2 and TRBJ2-7, is as follows: EPEVTQTPSHQVTQMGQEVILRCVPISNHLYFYWYRQILGQKVEFLVSFYNNEISEKSEIFDDQFSVERPDGSNFTLKIRSTKLEDSAMYFCASSVVAGGYEQYFGPGTRLTVT.

This clone occurred once. This sequence joins TRBV21-1 and TRBJ2-4; the table names TRBD2, a call not compared with the DNA. TRBV21-1 is a pseudogene locus. This CDR3 has 17 residues. In DNA, the CDR3 is TGTGCCAGCAGCAAAGGGCTAGCGGGGGTGGGCAAAAACATTCAGTACTTC. Encoded protein: CASSKGLAGVGKNIQYF.

This rearrangement joins TRBV5-4 to TRBJ2-5; TRBD2 aligns across 8 bases. CDR3 size: 17 residues. J gave up 4 bases and V 1 base, and 12 bases lay outside the gene matches. The germline CDR1 and CDR2 sequences are SGHNT and YYREEE (reference sequence). CDR3 amino acids: CASSLRFYGGAGETQYF. The CDR3 DNA sequence: TGTGCCAGCAGCTTGCGGTTTTACGGGGGGGCCGGAGAGACCCAGTACTTC.

The rearrangement links TRBV5-1 to TRBJ1-2; 8 bases line up with TRBD1. Germline CDR1 and CDR2: SGHRS and YFSETQ. The CDR3 sequence is 15 residues long. V shed 1 base and J 5 bases; nucleotides not matched to a gene: 7. The CDR3: CASSLRTGSGYGYTF. CDR3 nucleotides: TGCGCCAGCAGCTTGCGGACAGGGTCAGGGTATGGCTACACCTTC.

The rearrangement links TRBV27 to TRBJ1-2; D not certain. Germline CDR1 MNHEY, CDR2 SMNVEV (reference sequence). The V end was cut by 2 bases, the J end by 4 bases, with 14 bases between. This CDR3 spans 15 amino acids. The CDR3 region has the DNA TGTGCCAGCAGTTTAGCCGTCGCGGGTTCCTATGGCTACACCTTC. Translated, it gives CASSLAVAGSYGYTF.

The chain carries TRBV7-9 and TRBJ1-5; D is unclear. The germline V gene has CDR1 SEHNR and CDR2 FQNEAQ (reference sequence). This CDR3 spans 13 amino acids. The V and J ends lost 7 bases and 5 bases respectively, with 12 bases between them. This CDR3 is CASTSRTDQPQHF. CDR3 nucleotide sequence: TGTGCCAGCACGAGCCGTACCGATCAGCCCCAGCATTTT.

The rearrangement links TRBV5-5 to TRBJ1-1; tentative D call: TRBD1 (6 bases). The CDR3 runs 13 residues. Trimming pared 3 bases from V and 8 bases from J, leaving 14 bases between. Germline CDR1 and CDR2: SGHKS and YYEKEE (reference sequence). The CDR3 DNA sequence: TGTGCCAGCAGCTCGCGAGCCGGGACAGAAGCTTTCTTT. It specifies CASSSRAGTEAFF. Variable domain in full (rest from reference TRBV5-5 and TRBJ1-1): DAGVTQSPTHLIKTRGQQVTLRCSPISGHKSVSWYQQVLGQGPQFIFQYYEKEERGRGNFPDRFSARQFPNYSSELNVNALLLGDSALYLCASSSRAGTEAFFGQGTRLTVV.

The chain uses TRBV6-5 and TRBJ2-3; TRBD2 agrees at 14 bases. The germline CDR1 and CDR2 sequences are MNHEY and SVGAGI. Losses at the gene ends were 3 bases for V and 4 bases for J; bases not matched to a gene: 3. CDR3 length equals 16 residues. The CDR3 coding sequence is TGTGCCAGCAGTTATGGGGGACTAGCGGGGGCAGATACGCAGTATTTT. Protein sequence: CASSYGGLAGADTQYF.

V usage is TRBV9 and J usage is TRBJ2-1; 10 bases line up with TRBD2. Germline loops: CDR1 SGDLS, CDR2 YYNGEE. V was clipped by 0 bases and J by 4 bases; unmatched bases: 10. The CDR3 spans 18 residues. This CDR3 is CASSVGDSGGRLYNEQFF. CDR3 sequence (DNA): TGTGCCAGCAGCGTAGGGGATAGCGGGGGGCGCCTATACAATGAGCAGTTCTTC.

This chain uses TRBV9 with TRBJ1-6; D uncertain. Looked up from germline, CDR1 is SGDLS and CDR2 is YYNGEE. This CDR3 region has 14 residues. The V gene lost 4 bases and the J gene lost 6 bases, with 11 bases spanning the gap. The CDR3 DNA is TGTGCCAGCAGCACTTCCGTTACTAATTCACCCCTCCACTTT. This translates into CASSTSVTNSPLHF. The complete variable domain, with remaining parts taken from reference TRBV9 and TRBJ1-6, reads DSGVTQTPKHLITATGQRVTLRCSPRSGDLSVYWYQQSLDQGLQFLIQYYNGEERAKGNILERFSAQQFPDLHSELNLSSLELGDSALYFCASSTSVTNSPLHFGNGTRLTVT.

In nucleotides, the CDR3 is TGTGCCAGCAGCCAAACGGGACTAGCGAAATACGAGCAGTACTTC. This codes for CASSQTGLAKYEQYF. The chain is built from TRBV3-1 (or the pseudogene TRBV3-2) and TRBJ2-7, with 10 bases identical to TRBD2. Germline CDR1 reads LGHDT; CDR2 reads YNNKEL (reference sequence). The CDR3 loop spans 15 amino acids. V shed 2 bases and J 4 bases; nucleotides not matched to a gene: 5.

The chain uses TRBV2 and TRBJ1-1; 7 positions agree with TRBD1. After removal of 6 bases from V and 3 bases from J, the junction contained 4 bases not matched to a gene. Germline CDR1 SNHLY, CDR2 FYNNEI. The CDR3 runs to 13 residues. CDR3 protein: CASRKDRDTEAFF. The CDR3 region has the DNA TGTGCCAGCAGGAAAGACAGGGACACTGAAGCTTTCTTT.

The CDR3 nucleotides read TGTGCCAGCAGCGCACTCACAGGGGGCGGCTATGGCTACACCTTC. This codes for CASSALTGGGYGYTF. This chain connects TRBV2 to TRBJ1-2; 9 bases line up with TRBD1. The V gene end was trimmed by 6 bases and the J gene end by 4 bases; junction bases not matched to a gene: 9. CDR1 and CDR2 from the germline V gene are SNHLY and FYNNEI. CDR3 length equals 15 residues.

The chain has TRBV24-1 and TRBJ2-6, with 10 bases that match TRBD1. The CDR3 totals 17 residues. V was clipped by 4 bases and J by 2 bases; unmatched bases: 4. The germline CDR1 and CDR2 sequences are KGHDR and SFDVKD. For the CDR3, the DNA is TGTGCCACCAGTGACAGGGACAGGGGTGCTGGGGCCAACGTCCTGACTTTC. It codes for CATSDRDRGAGANVLTF.

This chain joins TRBV5-1 and TRBJ2-5, with 7 nucleotides matching TRBD1. CDR1 is SGHRS and CDR2 is YFSETQ in the germline V gene. With 1 base clipped from V and 5 bases from J, the junction kept 2 bases outside the gene matches. The CDR3 is 13 amino acids. The CDR3 spells CASSLTGDETQYF. CDR3 sequence (DNA): TGCGCCAGCAGCTTGACAGGGGACGAGACCCAGTACTTC. Based on the CDR3 plus reference TRBV5-1 and TRBJ2-5, the full variable domain is KAGVTQTPRYLIKTRGQQVTLSCSPISGHRSVSWYQQTPGQGLQFLFEYFSETQRNKGNFPGRFSGRQFSNSRSEMNVSTLELGDSALYLCASSLTGDETQYFGPGTRLLVL.

This chain links TRBV18 with TRBJ2-2; D gene unclear. The CDR3 totals 14 residues. CDR1 is KGHSH and CDR2 is LQKENI in the germline V gene. V lost 2 bases and J 4 bases, leaving 8 bases between the germline ends. The CDR3 DNA reads as TGTGCCAGCTCACCAATACAGATCACCGGGGAGCTGTTTTTT. This gives the protein CASSPIQITGELFF.

The V gene is TRBV6-5, the J gene TRBJ2-7; D is perhaps TRBD2 (6 bases). V lost 0 bases and J 3 bases, leaving 9 bases between the germline ends. The CDR3 spans 14 residues. Per the germline V gene, CDR1 is MNHEY and CDR2 is SVGAGI. The CDR3 DNA is TGTGCCAGCAGTTACTCAGGAGGGGACTACGAGCAGTACTTC. This encodes CASSYSGGDYEQYF.

The genes are TRBV7-2 and TRBJ2-1; 10 bases are shared with TRBD2. The CDR3 runs to 15 residues. The J segment lost 8 bases and the V segment lost 1 base, leaving 5 bases of the junction unmatched. CDR1 SGHTA and CDR2 FQGNSA come from the germline V gene. For the CDR3, the DNA is TGTGCCAGCAGCTTAGAGAGCGGGGGGGCCCATGAGCAGTTCTTC. This codes for CASSLESGGAHEQFF.

V usage is TRBV4-2 and J usage is TRBJ2-3; 9 bases line up with TRBD2. J was trimmed by 1 base and V by 0 bases; bases with no gene match: 5. This CDR3 has 17 residues. The germline V gene has CDR1 LGHNA and CDR2 YNFKEQ. Here the CDR3 reads CASSQEVAGVGTDTQYF. DNA of the CDR3: TGTGCCAGCAGCCAAGAAGTAGCGGGGGTCGGCACAGATACGCAGTATTTT.

V usage is TRBV7-9 and J usage is TRBJ2-7; possibly TRBD1 for D (5 bases). The germline CDR1 and CDR2 sequences are SEHNR and FQNEAQ (reference sequence). The V and J ends lost 1 base and 0 bases respectively, with 13 bases between them. The CDR3 spans 16 residues. The CDR3 DNA sequence: TGTGCCAGCAGCTTAGAAGGGGCTTTTAGCTCCTACGAGCAGTACTTC. It specifies CASSLEGAFSSYEQYF.

The chain combines TRBV19 with TRBJ2-5, with TRBD1 matching 10 bases. The CDR3 is made up of 13 amino acids. The germline V gene has CDR1 LNHDA and CDR2 SQIVND (reference sequence). The J segment lost 8 bases and the V segment lost 3 bases, leaving 3 bases of the junction unmatched. DNA of the CDR3: TGTGCCAGTAGTATCCGGGACAGGGGTACCCAGTACTTC. This encodes CASSIRDRGTQYF.